This passage covers 2 T cell receptor beta chains from one sample sequenced in a study of beta chain features in type 1 diabetes. Sequencing targeted expressed TCRB transcripts, as all isolated RNA had been reverse transcribed. Profiled with immunoSEQ multiplex PCR; TCRdb holds only in-frame clones, not every one. The sample has around 300,000 clones; approximately 8% are singletons. Material for sequencing was central memory CD4+ T cells from blood. Receptors were obtained from a woman between 18 and 29 years old in good health.

CDR3 in DNA: TGTGCCAGCGAGGCTAGCGGGAGGGCTGAGCAGTACTTC. It yields the protein CASEASGRAEQYF. V and J are TRBV14 and TRBJ2-7, with 12 bases identical to TRBD2. Germline-derived CDR1 and CDR2 are SGHDN and FVKESK. This CDR3 has 13 amino acids. Germline trimming cut 8 bases from V and 7 bases from J; bases unmatched to any gene: 6.

This chain connects TRBV2 to TRBJ1-1, with a tentative D call TRBD1 (5 bases). CDR1 and CDR2 (germline): SNHLY, FYNNEI. The ends were cut back, 8 bases at V and 2 bases at J, with 15 bases in the middle. This CDR3 has 14 residues. Written as DNA, the CDR3 is TGTGCCAGCCTCCTGGGGCATACTAACACTGAAGCTTTCTTT. Amino acid sequence: CASLLGHTNTEAFF.